Below, one T cell receptor (beta chain) is given with its context. The data originate from a study of blood T cell repertoires in COVID-19. The wider study: Donors in the United States, Italy and Spain gave samples during acute or convalescent COVID-19. PBMCs, B-cell-depleted T cells, or T cells were the source of the cDNA or gDNA that made up the material.

Per germline, CDR1 SEHNR and CDR2 FQNEAQ (reference sequence). V lost 0 bases to trimming and J lost 2 bases, with 13 bases between them. This CDR3 has 16 residues. Original methodology: The authors estimated nucleated cell counts from reference gene primer amplification. Libraries were prepared by immunoSEQ multiplex PCR; TCRdb keeps only in-frame clonotypes and omits some of them. V and J calls and clone size are given by that table; D and trimming were obtained from the DNA. Of some 240,000 clones in the sample, 88% were seen once. The chain is built from TRBV7-9 and TRBJ2-5, with no clear D. The sequenced sample was peripheral blood. The receptor was derived from a woman in her sixties or seventies with COVID-19, enrolled during active disease. The CDR3 DNA follows: TGTGCCAGCAGCTTAGCCACCTCAGGTAATCAAGAGACCCAGTACTTC. Translated, it gives CASSLATSGNQETQYF. The variable domain in full, completed from reference TRBV7-9 and TRBJ2-5, reads DTGVSQNPRHKITKRGQNVTFRCDPISEHNRLYWYRQTLGQGPEFLTYFQNEAQLEKSRLLSDRFSAERPKGSFSTLEIQRTEQGDSAMYLCASSLATSGNQETQYFGPGTRLLVL.